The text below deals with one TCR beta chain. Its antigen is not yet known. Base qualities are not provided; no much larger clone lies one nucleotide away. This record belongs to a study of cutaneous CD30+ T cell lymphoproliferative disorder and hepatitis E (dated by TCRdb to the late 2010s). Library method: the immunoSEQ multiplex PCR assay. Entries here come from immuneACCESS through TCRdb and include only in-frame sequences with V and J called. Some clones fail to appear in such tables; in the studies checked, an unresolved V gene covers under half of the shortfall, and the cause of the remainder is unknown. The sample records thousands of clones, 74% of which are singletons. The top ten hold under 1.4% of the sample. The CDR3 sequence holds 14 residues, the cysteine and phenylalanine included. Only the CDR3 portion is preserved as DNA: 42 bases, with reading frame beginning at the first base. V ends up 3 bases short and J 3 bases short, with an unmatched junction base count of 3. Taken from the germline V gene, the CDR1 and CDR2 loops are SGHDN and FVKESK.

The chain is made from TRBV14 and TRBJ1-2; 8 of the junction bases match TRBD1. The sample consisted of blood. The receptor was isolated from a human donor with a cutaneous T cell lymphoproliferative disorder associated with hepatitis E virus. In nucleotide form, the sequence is TGTGCCAGCAGCCATACAGGGGGATACTATGGCTACACCTTC. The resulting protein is CASSHTGGYYGYTF.